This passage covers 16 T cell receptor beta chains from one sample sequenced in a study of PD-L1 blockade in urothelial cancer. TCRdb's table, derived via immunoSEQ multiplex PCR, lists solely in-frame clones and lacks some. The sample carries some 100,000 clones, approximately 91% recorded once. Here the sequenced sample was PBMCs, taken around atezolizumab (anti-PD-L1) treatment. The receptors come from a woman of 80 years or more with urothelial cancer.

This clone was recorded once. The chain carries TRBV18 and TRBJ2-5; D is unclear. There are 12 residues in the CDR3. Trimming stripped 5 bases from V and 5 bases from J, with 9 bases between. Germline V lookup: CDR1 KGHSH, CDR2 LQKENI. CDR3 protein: CASSAIEETQYF. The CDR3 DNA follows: TGTGCCAGCTCAGCAATAGAGGAGACCCAGTACTTC.

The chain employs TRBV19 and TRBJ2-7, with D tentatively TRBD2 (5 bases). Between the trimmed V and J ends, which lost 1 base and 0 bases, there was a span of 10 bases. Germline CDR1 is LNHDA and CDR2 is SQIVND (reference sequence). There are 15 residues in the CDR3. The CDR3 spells CASSIVAQSSYEQYF. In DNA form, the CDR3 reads TGTGCCAGTAGTATAGTAGCGCAAAGCTCCTACGAGCAGTACTTC.

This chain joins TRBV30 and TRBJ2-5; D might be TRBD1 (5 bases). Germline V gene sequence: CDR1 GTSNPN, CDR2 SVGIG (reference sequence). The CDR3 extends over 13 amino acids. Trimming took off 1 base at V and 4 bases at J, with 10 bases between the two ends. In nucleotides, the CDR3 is TGTGCCTGGAGTGATGGGGCTCGAGAGACCCAGTACTTC. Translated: CAWSDGARETQYF. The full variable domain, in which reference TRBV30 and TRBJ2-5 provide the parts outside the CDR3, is SQTIHQWPATLVQPVGSPLSLECTVEGTSNPNLYWYRQAAGRGLQLLFYSVGIGQISSEVPQNLSASRPQDRQFILSSKKLLLSDSGFYLCAWSDGARETQYFGPGTRLLVL.

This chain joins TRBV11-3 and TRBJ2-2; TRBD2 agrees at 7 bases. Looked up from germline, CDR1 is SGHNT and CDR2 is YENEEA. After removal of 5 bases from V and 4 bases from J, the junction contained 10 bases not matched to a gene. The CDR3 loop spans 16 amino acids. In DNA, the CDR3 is TGTGCCAGCAGCCCCGATGGGGGGGTGAGCACCGGGGAGCTGTTTTTT. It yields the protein CASSPDGGVSTGELFF.

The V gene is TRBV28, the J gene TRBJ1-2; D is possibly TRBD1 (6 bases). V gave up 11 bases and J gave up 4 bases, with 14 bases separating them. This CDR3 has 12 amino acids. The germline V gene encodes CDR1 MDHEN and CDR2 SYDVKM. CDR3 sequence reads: CAVRDILYGYTF. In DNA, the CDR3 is TGTGCCGTTAGGGACATTCTCTATGGCTACACCTTC.

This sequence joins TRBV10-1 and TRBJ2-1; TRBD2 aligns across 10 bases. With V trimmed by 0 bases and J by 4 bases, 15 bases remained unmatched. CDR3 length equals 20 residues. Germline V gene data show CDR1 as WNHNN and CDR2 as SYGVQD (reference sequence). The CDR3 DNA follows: TGCGCCAGCAGTGAGTCGAGAAGCGGGAGGGCAGTTCGGAGATACAATGAGCAGTTCTTC. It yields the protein CASSESRSGRAVRRYNEQFF.

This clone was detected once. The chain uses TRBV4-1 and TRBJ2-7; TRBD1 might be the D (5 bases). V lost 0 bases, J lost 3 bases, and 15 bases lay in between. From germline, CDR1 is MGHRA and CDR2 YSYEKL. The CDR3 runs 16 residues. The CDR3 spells CASSQDGIGAYYEQYF. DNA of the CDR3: TGCGCCAGCAGCCAAGACGGAATAGGGGCCTACTACGAGCAGTACTTC.

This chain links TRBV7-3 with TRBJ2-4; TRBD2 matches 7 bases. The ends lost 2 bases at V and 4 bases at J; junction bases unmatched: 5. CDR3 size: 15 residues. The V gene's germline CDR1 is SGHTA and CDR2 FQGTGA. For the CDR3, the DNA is TGTGCCAGCAGCTTAGGTCCTAGCGGAAAAAACATTCAGTACTTC. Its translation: CASSLGPSGKNIQYF.

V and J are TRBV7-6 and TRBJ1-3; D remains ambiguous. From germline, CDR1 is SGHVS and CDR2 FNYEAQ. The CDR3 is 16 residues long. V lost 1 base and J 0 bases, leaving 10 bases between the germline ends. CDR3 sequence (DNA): TGTGCCAGCAGCTTAGGGGGAGCGTTCTCTGGAAACACCATATATTTT. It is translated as CASSLGGAFSGNTIYF.

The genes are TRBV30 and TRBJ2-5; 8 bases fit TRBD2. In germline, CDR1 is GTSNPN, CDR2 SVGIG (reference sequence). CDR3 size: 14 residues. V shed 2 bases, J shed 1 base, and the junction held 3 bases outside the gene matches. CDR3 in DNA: TGTGCCTGGAGTAGCGGGAGCCCCCAAGAGACCCAGTACTTC. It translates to CAWSSGSPQETQYF.

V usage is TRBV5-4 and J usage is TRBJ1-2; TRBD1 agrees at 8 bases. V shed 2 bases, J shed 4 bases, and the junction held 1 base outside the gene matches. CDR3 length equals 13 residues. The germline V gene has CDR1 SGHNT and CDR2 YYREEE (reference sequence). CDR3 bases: TGTGCCAGCAGCTTCAGGGGGCCCTATGGCTACACCTTC. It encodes CASSFRGPYGYTF.

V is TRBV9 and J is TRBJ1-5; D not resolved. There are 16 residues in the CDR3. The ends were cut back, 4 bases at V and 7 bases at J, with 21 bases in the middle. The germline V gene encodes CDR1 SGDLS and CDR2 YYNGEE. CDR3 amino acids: CASSPSPNPSQQPQHF. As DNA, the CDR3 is TGTGCCAGCAGCCCAAGTCCAAACCCCTCTCAGCAGCCCCAGCATTTT.

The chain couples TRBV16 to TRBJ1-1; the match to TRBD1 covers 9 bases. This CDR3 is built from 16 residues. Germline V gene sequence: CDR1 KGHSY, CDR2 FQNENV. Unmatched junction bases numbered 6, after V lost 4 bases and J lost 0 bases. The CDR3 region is CASSPYGDRVNTEAFF. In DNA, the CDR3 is TGTGCCAGCAGCCCTTACGGGGACAGGGTGAACACTGAAGCTTTCTTT.

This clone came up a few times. The DNA of the CDR3 is TGTGCCAGCAGCGTAGAGGCAGGGCTTAACTATGGCTACACCTTC. Its translation: CASSVEAGLNYGYTF. This rearrangement joins TRBV9 to TRBJ1-2; D is perhaps TRBD1 (5 bases). V lost 0 bases and J 1 base, leaving 10 bases between the germline ends. The CDR3 is 15 residues long. Germline V gene sequence: CDR1 SGDLS, CDR2 YYNGEE.

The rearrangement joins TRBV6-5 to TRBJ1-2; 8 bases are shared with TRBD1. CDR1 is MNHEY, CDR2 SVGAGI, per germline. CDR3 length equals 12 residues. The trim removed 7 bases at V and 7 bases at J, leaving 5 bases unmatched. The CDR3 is CASTQTGAGYTF. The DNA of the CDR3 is TGTGCCAGCACCCAGACAGGGGCTGGCTACACCTTC.

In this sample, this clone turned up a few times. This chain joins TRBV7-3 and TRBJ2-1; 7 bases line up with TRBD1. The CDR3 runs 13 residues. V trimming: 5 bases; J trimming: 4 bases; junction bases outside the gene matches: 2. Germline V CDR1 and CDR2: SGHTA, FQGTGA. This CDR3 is CASSRGQYNEQFF. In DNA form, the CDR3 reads TGTGCCAGCAGCCGGGGACAGTACAATGAGCAGTTCTTC.